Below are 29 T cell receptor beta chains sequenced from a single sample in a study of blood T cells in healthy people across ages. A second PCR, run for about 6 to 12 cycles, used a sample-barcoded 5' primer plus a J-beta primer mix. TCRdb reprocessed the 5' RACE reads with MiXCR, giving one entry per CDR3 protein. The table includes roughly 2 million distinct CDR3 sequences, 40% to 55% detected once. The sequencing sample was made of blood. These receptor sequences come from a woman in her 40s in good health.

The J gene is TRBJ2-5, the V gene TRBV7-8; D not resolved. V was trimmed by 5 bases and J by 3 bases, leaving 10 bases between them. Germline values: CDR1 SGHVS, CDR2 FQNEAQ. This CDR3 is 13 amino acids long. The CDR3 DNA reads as TGTGCCAGCAGCAAACTGGGGAAAGAGACCCAGTACTTC. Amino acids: CASSKLGKETQYF.

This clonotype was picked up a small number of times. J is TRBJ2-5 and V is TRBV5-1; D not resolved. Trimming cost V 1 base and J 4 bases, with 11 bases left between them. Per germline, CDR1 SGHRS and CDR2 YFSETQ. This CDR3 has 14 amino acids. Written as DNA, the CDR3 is TGCGCCAGCAGCTTGAATCAGAGAGGAGAGACCCAGTACTTC. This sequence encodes CASSLNQRGETQYF.

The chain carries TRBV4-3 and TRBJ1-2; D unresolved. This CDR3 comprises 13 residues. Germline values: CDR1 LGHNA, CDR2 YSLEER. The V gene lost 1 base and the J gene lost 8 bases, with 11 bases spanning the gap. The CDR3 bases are TGCGCCAGCAGCCAAGGGACCACGTGGGGCTACACCTTC. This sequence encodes CASSQGTTWGYTF.

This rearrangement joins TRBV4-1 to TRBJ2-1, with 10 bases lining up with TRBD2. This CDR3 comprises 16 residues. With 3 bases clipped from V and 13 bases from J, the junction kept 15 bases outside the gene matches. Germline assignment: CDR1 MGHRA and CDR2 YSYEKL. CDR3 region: CASSHLQRGGSETQFF. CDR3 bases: TGCGCCAGCAGCCACCTTCAGCGGGGGGGATCAGAGACCCAGTTCTTC.

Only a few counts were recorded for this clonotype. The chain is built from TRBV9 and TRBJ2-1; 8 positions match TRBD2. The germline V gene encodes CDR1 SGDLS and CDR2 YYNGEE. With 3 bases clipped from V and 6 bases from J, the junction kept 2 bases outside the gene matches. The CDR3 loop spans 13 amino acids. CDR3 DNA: TGTGCCAGCAGCGGTCGGGAGGGCAATGAGCAGTTCTTC. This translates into CASSGREGNEQFF.

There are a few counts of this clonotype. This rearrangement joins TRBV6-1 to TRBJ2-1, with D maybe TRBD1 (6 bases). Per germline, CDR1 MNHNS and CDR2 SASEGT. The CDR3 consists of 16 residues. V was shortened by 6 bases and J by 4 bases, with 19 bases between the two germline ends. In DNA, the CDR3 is TGTGCCAGCAGCCCCGACAGGCCGCTTGAGTACAATGAGCAGTTCTTC. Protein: CASSPDRPLEYNEQFF.

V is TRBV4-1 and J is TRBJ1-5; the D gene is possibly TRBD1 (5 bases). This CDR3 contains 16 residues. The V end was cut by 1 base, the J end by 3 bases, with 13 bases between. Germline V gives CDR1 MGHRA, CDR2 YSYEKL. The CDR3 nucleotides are TGCGCCAGCAGCCAAGCTGGAGACAGCCCCAATCAGCCCCAGCATTTT. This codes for CASSQAGDSPNQPQHF.

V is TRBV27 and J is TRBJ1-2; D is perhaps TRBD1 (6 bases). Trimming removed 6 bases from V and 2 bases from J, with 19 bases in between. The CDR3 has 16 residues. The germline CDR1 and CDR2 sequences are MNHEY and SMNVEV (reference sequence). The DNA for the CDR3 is TGTGCCAGCAGCCTGAGGGGGGCGAACTACAACTATGGCTACACCTTC. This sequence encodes CASSLRGANYNYGYTF.

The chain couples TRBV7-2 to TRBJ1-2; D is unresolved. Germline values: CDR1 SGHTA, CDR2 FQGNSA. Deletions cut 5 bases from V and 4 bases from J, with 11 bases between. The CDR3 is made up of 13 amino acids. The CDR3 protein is CASSEDPGYGYTF. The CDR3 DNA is TGTGCCAGCAGCGAGGACCCGGGCTATGGCTACACCTTC.

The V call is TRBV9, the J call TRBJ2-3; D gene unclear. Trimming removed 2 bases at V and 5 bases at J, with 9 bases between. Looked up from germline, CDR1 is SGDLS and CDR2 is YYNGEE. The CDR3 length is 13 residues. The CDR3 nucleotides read TGTGCCAGCAGCGTCCGGGTCCTAGATACGCAGTATTTT. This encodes CASSVRVLDTQYF.

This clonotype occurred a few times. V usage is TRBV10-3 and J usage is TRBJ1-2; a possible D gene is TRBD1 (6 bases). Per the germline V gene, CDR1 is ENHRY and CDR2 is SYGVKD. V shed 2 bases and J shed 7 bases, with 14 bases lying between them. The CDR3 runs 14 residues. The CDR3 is CAISERGDTSGYTF. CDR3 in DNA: TGTGCCATCAGTGAGAGAGGGGACACCAGTGGCTACACCTTC.

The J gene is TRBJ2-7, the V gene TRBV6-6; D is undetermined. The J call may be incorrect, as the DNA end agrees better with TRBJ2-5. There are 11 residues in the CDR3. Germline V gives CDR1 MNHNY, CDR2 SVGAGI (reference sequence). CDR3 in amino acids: CASRADGTQYF. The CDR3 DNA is TGTGCCAGCAGGGCGGACGGGACCCAGTACTTC.

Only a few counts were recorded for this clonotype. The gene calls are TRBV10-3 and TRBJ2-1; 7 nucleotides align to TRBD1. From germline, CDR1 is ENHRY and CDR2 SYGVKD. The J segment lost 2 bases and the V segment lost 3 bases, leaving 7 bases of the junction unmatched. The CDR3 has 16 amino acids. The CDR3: CAISEPTGRPYNEQFF. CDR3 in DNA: TGTGCCATCAGTGAACCGACAGGGCGACCCTACAATGAGCAGTTCTTC.

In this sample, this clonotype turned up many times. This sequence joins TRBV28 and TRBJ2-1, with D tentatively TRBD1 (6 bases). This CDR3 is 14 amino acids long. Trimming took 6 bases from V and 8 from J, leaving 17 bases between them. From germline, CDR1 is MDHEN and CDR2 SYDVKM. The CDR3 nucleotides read TGTGCCAGCAGATCAGGACAGTCTCTGGATGAGCAGTTCTTC. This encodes CASRSGQSLDEQFF.

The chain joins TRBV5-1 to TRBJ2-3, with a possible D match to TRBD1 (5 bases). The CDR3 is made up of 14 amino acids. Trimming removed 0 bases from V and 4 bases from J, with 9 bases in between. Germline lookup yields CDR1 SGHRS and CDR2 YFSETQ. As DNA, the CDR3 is TGCGCCAGCAGCTTGGAATCAGGGTCAGATACGCAGTATTTT. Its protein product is CASSLESGSDTQYF.

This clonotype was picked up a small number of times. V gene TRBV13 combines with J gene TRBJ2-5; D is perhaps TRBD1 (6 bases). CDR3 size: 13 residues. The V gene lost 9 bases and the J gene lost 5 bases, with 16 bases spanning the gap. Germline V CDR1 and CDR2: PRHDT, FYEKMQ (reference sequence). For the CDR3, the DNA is TGTGCCAGTAACTTTGACAGGCAGGAGACCCAGTACTTC. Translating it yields CASNFDRQETQYF.

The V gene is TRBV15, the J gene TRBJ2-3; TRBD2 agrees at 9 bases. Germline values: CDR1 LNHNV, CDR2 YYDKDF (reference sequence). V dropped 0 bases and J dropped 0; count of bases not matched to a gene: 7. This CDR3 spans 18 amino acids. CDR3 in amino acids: CATSRDRVAGGSTDTQYF. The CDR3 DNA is TGTGCCACCAGCAGAGATCGGGTCGCGGGGGGGAGCACAGATACGCAGTATTTT.

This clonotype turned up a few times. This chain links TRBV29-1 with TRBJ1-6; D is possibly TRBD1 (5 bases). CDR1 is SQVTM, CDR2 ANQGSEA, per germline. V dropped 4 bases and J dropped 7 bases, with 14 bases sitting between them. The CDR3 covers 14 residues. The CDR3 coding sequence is TGCAGCGTTGGGGACGGCCGGATAAATTCACCCCTCCACTTT. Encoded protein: CSVGDGRINSPLHF.

The CDR3 sequence: CASSLRIGMEHEQFF. In nucleotides, the CDR3 is TGTGCCAGCAGCTTAAGGATAGGGATGGAGCATGAGCAGTTCTTC. The chain links TRBV7-6 to TRBJ2-1; D is undetermined. The CDR3 loop spans 15 amino acids. Trimming stripped 2 bases from V and 8 bases from J, with 16 bases between. CDR1 SGHVS and CDR2 FNYEAQ come from the germline V gene.

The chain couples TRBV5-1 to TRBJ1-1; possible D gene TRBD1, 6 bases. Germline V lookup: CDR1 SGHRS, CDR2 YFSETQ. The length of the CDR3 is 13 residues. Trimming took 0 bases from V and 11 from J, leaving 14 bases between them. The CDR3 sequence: CASSLAVAQGAFF. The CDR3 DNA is TGCGCCAGCAGCTTGGCCGTCGCGCAGGGGGCTTTCTTT.

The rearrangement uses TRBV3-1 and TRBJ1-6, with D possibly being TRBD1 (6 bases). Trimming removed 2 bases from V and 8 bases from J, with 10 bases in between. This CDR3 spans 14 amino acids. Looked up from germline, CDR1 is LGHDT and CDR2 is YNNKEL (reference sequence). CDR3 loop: CASSQSDRHSPLHF. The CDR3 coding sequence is TGTGCCAGCAGCCAATCGGACAGACATTCACCCCTCCACTTT.

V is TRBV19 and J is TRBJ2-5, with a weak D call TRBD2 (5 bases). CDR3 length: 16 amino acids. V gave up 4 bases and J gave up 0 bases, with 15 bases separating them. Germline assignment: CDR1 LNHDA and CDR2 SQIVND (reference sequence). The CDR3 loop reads CASSSYFPGNQETQYF. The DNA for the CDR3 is TGTGCCAGTAGTAGCTACTTCCCGGGGAACCAAGAGACCCAGTACTTC.

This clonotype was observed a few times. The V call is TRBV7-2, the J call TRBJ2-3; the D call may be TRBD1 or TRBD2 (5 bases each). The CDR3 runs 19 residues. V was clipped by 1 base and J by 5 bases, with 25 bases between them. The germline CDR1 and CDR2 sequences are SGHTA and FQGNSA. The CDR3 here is CASSLGIRLGLGVGDTQYF. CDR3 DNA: TGTGCCAGCAGCTTAGGGATAAGGTTGGGATTGGGGGTTGGAGATACGCAGTATTTT.

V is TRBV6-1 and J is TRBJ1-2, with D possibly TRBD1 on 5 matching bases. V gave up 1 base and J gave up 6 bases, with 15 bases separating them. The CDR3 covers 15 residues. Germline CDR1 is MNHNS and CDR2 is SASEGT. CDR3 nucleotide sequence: TGTGCCAGCAGTGAAGATAGCAGGGTTAGGCATGGCTACACCTTC. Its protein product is CASSEDSRVRHGYTF.

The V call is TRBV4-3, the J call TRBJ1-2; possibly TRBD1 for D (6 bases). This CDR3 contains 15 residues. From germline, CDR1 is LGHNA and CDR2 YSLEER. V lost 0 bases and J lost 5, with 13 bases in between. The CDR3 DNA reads TGCGCCAGCAGCCAAGACCACAGGGATCGGTATGGCTACACCTTC. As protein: CASSQDHRDRYGYTF.

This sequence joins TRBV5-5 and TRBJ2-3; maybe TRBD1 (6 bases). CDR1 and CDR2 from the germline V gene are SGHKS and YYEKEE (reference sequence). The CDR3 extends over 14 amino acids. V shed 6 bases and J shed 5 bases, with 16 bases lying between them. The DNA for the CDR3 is TGTGCCAGCATCCAATCGGGACACCAAGATACGCAGTATTTT. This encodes CASIQSGHQDTQYF.

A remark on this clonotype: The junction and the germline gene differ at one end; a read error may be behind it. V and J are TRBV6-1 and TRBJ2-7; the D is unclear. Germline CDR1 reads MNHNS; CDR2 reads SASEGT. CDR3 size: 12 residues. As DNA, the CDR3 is TGTGCCAGCGGTGAAAAGCACTACGAGCAGTACTTC. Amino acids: CASGEKHYEQYF.

The CDR3 DNA reads TGCGCCAGCAGCCAAGGCGGGACCGCCTTAGGGTACAATGAGCAGTTCTTC. It specifies CASSQGGTALGYNEQFF. This chain connects TRBV4-1 to TRBJ2-1, with TRBD2 as a possible D gene (6 bases). There are 17 residues in the CDR3. The germline V gene encodes CDR1 MGHRA and CDR2 YSYEKL. Trimming removed 1 base at V and 4 bases at J, with 17 bases between.

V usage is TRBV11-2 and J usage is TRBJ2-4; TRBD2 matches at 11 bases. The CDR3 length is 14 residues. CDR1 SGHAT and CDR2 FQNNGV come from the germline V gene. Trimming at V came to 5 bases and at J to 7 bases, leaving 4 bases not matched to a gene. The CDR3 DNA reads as TGTGCCAGCAGCCACTTAGCGGGGGGGAACATTCAGTACTTC. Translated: CASSHLAGGNIQYF.